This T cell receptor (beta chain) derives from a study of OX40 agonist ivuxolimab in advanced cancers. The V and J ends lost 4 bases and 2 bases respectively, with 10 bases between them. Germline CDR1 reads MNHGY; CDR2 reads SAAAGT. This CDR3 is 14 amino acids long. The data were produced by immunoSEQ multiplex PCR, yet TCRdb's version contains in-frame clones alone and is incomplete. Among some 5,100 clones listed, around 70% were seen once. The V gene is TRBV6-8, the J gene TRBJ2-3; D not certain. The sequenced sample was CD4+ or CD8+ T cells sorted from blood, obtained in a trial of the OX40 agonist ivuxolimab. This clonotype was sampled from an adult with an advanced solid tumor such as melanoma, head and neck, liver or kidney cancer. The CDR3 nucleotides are TGTGCCAGCAGTTCATGGGTTCTCACAGATACGCAGTATTTT. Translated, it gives CASSSWVLTDTQYF.